The TCR beta chain described here comes from a study of metastatic and nonmetastatic thyroid tumors. About the research overall: Comparative analysis of repertoires was undertaken across blood and tumor or nodule tissue obtained from malignant and benign thyroid patients.

Under the authors' procedure: The authors used CDR3 differences across clinicopathological groups to build a distant-metastasis classifier for papillary thyroid cancer. TCRdb re-called the PCR reads with MiXCR. The V and J calls, along with clone size, are taken from TCRdb and not from the paper's own processing. The sample lists 30,000 to 35,000 clones; about 21% were seen once. Study-wide findings and caveats: Versus benign nodules, malignant thyroid tumors reportedly had significantly higher TCR beta diversity, in blood and tumor.

This clone was recorded many times. The antigen is not known. The CDR3 is 14 amino acids. The germline CDR1 and CDR2 sequences are MDHEN and SYDVKM. V was pared by 5 bases and J by 3 bases, with 4 bases of the junction left unmatched. All patients were treatment-naive before thyroid surgery. What was sequenced was tumor tissue. The chain has TRBV28 and TRBJ2-5; 9 bases map to TRBD2. This receptor was obtained from a male donor with papillary thyroid cancer or a benign thyroid nodule (not recorded which). Some clones in this sample may be carry-over from other donors' samples. CDR3: CASSRSSGKETQYF. The CDR3 DNA sequence: TGTGCCAGCAGTCGTTCTAGCGGGAAAGAGACCCAGTACTTC.